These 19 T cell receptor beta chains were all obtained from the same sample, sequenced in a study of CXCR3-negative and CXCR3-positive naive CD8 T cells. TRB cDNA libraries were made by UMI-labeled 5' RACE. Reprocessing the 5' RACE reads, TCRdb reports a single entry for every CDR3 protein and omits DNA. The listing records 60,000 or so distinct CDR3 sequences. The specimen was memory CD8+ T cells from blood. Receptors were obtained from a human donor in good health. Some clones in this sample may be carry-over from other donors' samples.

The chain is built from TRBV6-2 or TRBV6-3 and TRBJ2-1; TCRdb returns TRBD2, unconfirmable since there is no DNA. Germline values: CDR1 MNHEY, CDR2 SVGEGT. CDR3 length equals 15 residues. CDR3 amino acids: CASSKTSGGFNEQFF.

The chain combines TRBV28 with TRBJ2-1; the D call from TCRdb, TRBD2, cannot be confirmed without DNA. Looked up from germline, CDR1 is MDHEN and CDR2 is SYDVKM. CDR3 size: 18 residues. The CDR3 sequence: CASSLHPVGSGGGNEQFF.

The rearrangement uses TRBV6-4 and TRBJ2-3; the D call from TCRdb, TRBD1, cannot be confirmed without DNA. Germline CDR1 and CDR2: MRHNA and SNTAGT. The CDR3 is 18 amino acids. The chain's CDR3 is CASSEVPGQTSGTDTQYF.

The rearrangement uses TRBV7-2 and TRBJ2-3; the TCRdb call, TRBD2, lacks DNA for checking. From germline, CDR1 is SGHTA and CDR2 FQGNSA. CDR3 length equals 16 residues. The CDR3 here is CASSHRTSGSADTQYF.

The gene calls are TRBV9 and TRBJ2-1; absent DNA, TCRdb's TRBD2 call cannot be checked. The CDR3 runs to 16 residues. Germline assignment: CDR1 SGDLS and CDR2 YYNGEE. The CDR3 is CASSVTWTSGANEQFF.

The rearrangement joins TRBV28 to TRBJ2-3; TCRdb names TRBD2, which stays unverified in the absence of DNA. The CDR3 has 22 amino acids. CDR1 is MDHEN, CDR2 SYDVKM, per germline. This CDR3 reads CASSLCPMTSNGTANSTDTQYF.

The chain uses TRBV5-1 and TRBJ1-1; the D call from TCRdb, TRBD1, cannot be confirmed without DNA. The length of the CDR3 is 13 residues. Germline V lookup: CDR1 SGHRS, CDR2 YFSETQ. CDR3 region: CASSHDRNTEAFF.

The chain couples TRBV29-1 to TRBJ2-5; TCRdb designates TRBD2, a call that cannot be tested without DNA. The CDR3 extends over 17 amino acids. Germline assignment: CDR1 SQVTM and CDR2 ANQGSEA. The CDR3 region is CSVPGLAGGGYQETQYF.

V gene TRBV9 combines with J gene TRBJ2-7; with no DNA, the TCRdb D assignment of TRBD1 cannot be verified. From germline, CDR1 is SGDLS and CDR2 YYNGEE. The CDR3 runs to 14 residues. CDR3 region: CASSQWGAADEQYF.

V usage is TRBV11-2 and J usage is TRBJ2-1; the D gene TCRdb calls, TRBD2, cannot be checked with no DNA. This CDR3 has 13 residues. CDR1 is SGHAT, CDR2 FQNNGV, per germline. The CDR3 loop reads CASSLGTSFEQFF.

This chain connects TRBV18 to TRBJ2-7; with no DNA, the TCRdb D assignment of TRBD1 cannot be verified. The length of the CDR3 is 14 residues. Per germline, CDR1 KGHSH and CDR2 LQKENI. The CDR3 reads CASSPGQGSYEQYF.

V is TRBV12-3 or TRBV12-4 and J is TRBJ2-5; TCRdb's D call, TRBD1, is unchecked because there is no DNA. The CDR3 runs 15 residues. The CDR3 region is CASTLSGGAYETQYF.

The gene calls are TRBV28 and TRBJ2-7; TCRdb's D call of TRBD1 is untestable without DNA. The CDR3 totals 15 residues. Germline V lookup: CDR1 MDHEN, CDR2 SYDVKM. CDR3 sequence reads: CASSPVPGQGYEQYF.

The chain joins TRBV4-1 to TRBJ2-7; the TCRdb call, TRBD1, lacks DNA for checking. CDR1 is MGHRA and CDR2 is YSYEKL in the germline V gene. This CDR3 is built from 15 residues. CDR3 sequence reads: CASSYRDRGPYEQYF.

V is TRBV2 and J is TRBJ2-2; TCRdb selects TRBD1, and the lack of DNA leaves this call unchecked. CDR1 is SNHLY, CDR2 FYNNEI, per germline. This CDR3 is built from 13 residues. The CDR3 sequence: CASRGRGTGELFF.

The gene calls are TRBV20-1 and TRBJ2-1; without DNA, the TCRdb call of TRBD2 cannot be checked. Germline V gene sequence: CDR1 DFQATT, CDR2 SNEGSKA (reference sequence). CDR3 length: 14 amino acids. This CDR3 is CSAPHLAGGYEQFF.

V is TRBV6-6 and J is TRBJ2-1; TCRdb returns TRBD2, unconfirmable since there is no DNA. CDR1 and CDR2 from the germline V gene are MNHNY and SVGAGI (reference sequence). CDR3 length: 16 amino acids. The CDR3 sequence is CASSYSWRRDYNEQFF.

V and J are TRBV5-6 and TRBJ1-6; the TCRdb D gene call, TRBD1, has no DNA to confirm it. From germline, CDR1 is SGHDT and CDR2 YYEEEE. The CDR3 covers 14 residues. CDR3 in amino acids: CASSLRTGNSPLHF.

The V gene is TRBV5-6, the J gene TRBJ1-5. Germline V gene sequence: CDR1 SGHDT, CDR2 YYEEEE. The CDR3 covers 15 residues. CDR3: CASSLGAQGNQPQHF.